This T cell receptor beta chain was recovered during a study of cytomegalovirus exposure and HLA in healthy donors. General observations from the study: Previously analyzed data showed that most TCR beta V segments were productive at a frequency of about 90% or about 30%. A likely sequencing artifact accounted for one observed cluster of highly shared sequence variants.

The CDR3 length is 13 residues. CDR1 and CDR2 (germline): SGHDT, YYEEEE. Trimming left V 10 bases short and J 1 base short, with 14 bases between. PCR was performed using 60 Vbeta and 13 Jbeta primers. Using immunoSEQ multiplex PCR, the repertoire was profiled, and TCRdb retains in-frame clones only, with some absent. The sample carries roughly 70,000 clones, about 67% recorded once. With regard to this clone: Its antigen is unidentified.

Donors in the study were healthy people who gave bone marrow. This donor's record omits CMV serostatus. Sample: PBMCs. The sequence came from a human donor in good health. The V gene is TRBV5-6, the J gene TRBJ1-1; possible D gene TRBD1, 6 bases. CDR3 bases: TGTGCCTGCCGGGGGGCGGGGAACACTGAAGCTTTCTTT. Encoded protein: CACRGAGNTEAFF.